These 8 T cell receptor beta chains originate from one sample sequenced in a study of T-cell memory formation after mild COVID-19. MiXCR, applied by TCRdb to the 5' RACE reads, yields one record per CDR3 protein. The sample lists 350,000 to 450,000 distinct CDR3 sequences, around 18% seen once, with roughly 8% in the top ten. Input material: PBMCs or a T cell subset sorted from them (not recorded which). The receptors were gathered from an adult woman who had mild COVID-19 (a few samples of this study predate the infection). Cell type and time point are not known.

The table lists this clonotype with a few counts. This rearrangement joins TRBV5-1 to TRBJ2-7, with D perhaps matching TRBD2 (5 bases). CDR1 is SGHRS and CDR2 is YFSETQ in the germline V gene. V lost 3 bases, J lost 5 bases, and 9 bases lay in between. The CDR3 length is 12 residues. The CDR3 loop is CASSSSGNEQYF. In DNA, the CDR3 is TGCGCCAGCAGCTCCTCCGGGAACGAGCAGTACTTC.

This clonotype was found many times. V gene TRBV6-2 or TRBV6-3 combines with J gene TRBJ2-5; D might be TRBD2 (6 bases). V was trimmed by 5 bases and J by 5 bases, leaving 12 bases between them. CDR3 size: 13 residues. Germline V gene sequence: CDR1 MNHEY, CDR2 SVGEGT. The chain's CDR3 is CASSPGGVETQYF. Here the CDR3 DNA reads TGTGCCAGCAGTCCCGGAGGGGTGGAGACCCAGTACTTC.

This clonotype was seen a few times. The CDR3 protein is CASSQLAGGAHEQYF. CDR3 in DNA: TGTGCCAGCAGCCAACTAGCGGGAGGTGCCCACGAGCAGTACTTC. The chain combines TRBV14 with TRBJ2-7; 11 nucleotides line up with TRBD2. Germline V gene sequence: CDR1 SGHDN, CDR2 FVKESK. CDR3 length: 15 amino acids. After removal of 2 bases from V and 5 bases from J, the junction contained 5 bases not matched to a gene.

The chain uses TRBV2 and TRBJ2-7; 10 bases fit TRBD2. Germline V CDR1 and CDR2: SNHLY, FYNNEI. V dropped 5 bases and J dropped 2; count of bases not matched to a gene: 6. This CDR3 has 15 residues. CDR3 nucleotides: TGTGCCAGCAGTAAGGCTAGCGGGGGACCCTACGAGCAGTACTTC. It encodes CASSKASGGPYEQYF.

V gene TRBV2 combines with J gene TRBJ2-1, with TRBD2 matching over 7 bases. The length of the CDR3 is 14 residues. The germline V gene has CDR1 SNHLY and CDR2 FYNNEI. With 6 bases clipped from V and 3 bases from J, the junction kept 5 bases outside the gene matches. The CDR3 sequence is CASRAGLGYNEQFF. The CDR3 DNA follows: TGTGCCAGCAGAGCGGGACTGGGCTACAATGAGCAGTTCTTC.

This clonotype was observed a few times. The J gene is TRBJ2-1, the V gene TRBV5-4, with 8 bases fitting TRBD1. The J segment lost 6 bases and the V segment lost 4 bases, leaving 12 bases of the junction unmatched. Looked up from germline, CDR1 is SGHNT and CDR2 is YYREEE (reference sequence). This CDR3 contains 16 residues. The CDR3 nucleotides read TGTGCCAGCAGCCCCCCAGGGGGCGGTGGGAGCAATGAGCAGTTCTTC. Translating it yields CASSPPGGGGSNEQFF.

This clonotype was seen a few times. The chain has TRBV7-2 and TRBJ2-1, with 9 bases aligning to TRBD1. CDR3 length: 14 residues. CDR1 SGHTA and CDR2 FQGNSA come from the germline V gene. The junction had 8 bases not matched to a gene; V was cut back by 5 bases and J by 9 bases. The CDR3 sequence is CASSPGQGFGEQFF. Here the CDR3 DNA reads TGTGCCAGCAGCCCGGGACAGGGCTTTGGTGAGCAGTTCTTC.

The gene calls are TRBV9 and TRBJ2-5, with 7 bases matching TRBD1. V lost 1 base and J lost 5; bases outside the gene matches: 8. Germline CDR1 and CDR2: SGDLS and YYNGEE. The CDR3 totals 15 residues. CDR3 DNA sequence: TGTGCCAGCAGCGTATCTGTAGGGGGCGCGGAGACCCAGTACTTC. Protein product: CASSVSVGGAETQYF.